This TCR beta chain originates from a study of T cell repertoires in cytomegalovirus infection. The wider study: Evidence of both CMV infection and a matching HLA type came from public TCR beta signatures.

The CDR3 covers 14 residues. V lost 5 bases, J lost 1 base, and 12 bases lay in between. Per germline, CDR1 SQVTM and CDR2 ANQGSEA. In regard to this clonotype: No antigen is known for it.

TCRdb reprocessed the reads with MiXCR, giving one entry per CDR3 protein. This sample has 100,000 to 150,000 distinct CDR3 sequences, with about 32% found just once. This TCR was recovered from a human donor in good health (CMV status not recorded). Some clones in this sample may be carry-over from other donors' samples. The input for sequencing was CD8+ T cells from cultured PBMCs, taken from culture after CMV antigen stimulation. The chain employs TRBV29-1 and TRBJ2-1; weak D call: TRBD1 (6 bases). CDR3 in DNA: TGCAGCGTTTACAGGGTGGGATCCTACAATGAGCAGTTCTTC. Encoded protein: CSVYRVGSYNEQFF.